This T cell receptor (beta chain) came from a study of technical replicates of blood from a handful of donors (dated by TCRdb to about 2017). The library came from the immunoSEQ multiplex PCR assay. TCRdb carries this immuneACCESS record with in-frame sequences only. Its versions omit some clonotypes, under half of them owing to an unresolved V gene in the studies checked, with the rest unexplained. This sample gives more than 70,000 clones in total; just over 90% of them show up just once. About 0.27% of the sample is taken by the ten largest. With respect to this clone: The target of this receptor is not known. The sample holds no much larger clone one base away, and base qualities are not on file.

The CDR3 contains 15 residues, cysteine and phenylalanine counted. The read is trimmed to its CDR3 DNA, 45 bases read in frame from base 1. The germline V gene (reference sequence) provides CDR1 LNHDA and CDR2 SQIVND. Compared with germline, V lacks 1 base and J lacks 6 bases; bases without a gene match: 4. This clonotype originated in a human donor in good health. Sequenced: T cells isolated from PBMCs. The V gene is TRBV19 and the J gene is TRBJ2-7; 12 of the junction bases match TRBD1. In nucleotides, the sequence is TGTGCCAGTAGTATAGCGGGACAGGGGGCCAGCGAGCAGTACTTC. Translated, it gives CASSIAGQGASEQYF. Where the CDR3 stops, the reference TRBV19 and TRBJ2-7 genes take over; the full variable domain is DGGITQSPKYLFRKEGQNVTLSCEQNLNHDAMYWYRQDPGQGLRLIYYSQIVNDFQKGDIAEGYSVSREKKESFPLTVTSAQKNPTAFYLCASSIAGQGASEQYFGPGTRLTVT.